Here is one T cell receptor beta chain with its context. The protocol was immunoSEQ multiplex PCR, while the TCRdb copy is restricted to in-frame clones and leaves out a portion. The table has about 400,000 clones, approximately 90% seen once. Germline V gives CDR1 KGHDR, CDR2 SFDVKD. V lost 8 bases and J lost 0, with 25 bases in between. CDR3 size: 19 residues. These data are taken from a study of blood T cell repertoires in COVID-19. Two consecutive negative NP/OP PCR tests, clearance, or resolved symptoms defined Cohort 3 recovery. This TCR came from a woman aged 45 to 65 who had recovered from COVID-19. The chain has TRBV24-1 and TRBJ1-5; D not certain. The sequenced sample was PBMCs or T cells enriched from blood (not recorded which). The CDR3 DNA reads as TGTGCCACCACCATAACCGCGCCCAGACAAGAATATAGCAATCAGCCCCAGCATTTT. Translation: CATTITAPRQEYSNQPQHF.